The sequence of this T cell receptor (beta chain) was determined in a study of OX40 agonist ivuxolimab in advanced cancers. Overall study: From roughly 20 to 85 years was the age range, with a mean of roughly 64 years, and about 78% were male. Overall study results and limits: Relative to CD4+ cells, CD8+ T cells on average had more expanded clones. Normalized T-cell clonal expansion was also low in a subset of nonresponders.

There are 13 residues in the CDR3. V was shortened by 1 base and J by 8 bases, with 11 bases between the two germline ends. Germline V gene data show CDR1 as MNHNS and CDR2 as SASEGT. Excluded were patients having autoimmune disease history or systemic immunosuppression. Profiled with immunoSEQ multiplex PCR; TCRdb holds only in-frame clones, not every one. The sample lists about 89,000 clones; around nine tenths were seen once. Notes on this clone: The antigen is unknown.

This sequence originates from an adult with an advanced solid tumor such as melanoma, head and neck, liver or kidney cancer. The chain couples TRBV6-1 to TRBJ1-2; TRBD1 is a possible D gene (6 bases). The material sequenced was CD4+ or CD8+ T cells sorted from blood, taken in a trial of the OX40 agonist ivuxolimab. Here the CDR3 reads CASSEGGGRGYTF. CDR3 DNA sequence: TGTGCCAGCAGTGAAGGGGGGGGCAGGGGCTACACCTTC.